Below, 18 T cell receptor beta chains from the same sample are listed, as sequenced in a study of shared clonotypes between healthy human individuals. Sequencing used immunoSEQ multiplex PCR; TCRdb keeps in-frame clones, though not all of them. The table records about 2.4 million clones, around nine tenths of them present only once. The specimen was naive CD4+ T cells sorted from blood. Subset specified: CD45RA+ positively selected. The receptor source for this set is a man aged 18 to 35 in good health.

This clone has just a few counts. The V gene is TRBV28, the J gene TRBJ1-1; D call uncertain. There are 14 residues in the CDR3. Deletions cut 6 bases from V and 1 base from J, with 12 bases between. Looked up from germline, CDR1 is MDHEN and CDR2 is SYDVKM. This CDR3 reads CASSVDKPNTEAFF. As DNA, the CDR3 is TGTGCCAGCAGCGTAGACAAACCGAACACTGAAGCTTTCTTT.

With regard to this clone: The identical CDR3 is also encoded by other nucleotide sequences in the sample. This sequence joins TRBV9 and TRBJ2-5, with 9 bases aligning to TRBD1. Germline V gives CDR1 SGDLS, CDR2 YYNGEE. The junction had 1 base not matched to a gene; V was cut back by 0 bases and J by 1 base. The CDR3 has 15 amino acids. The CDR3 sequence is CASSVGGQGQETQYF. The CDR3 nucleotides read TGTGCCAGCAGCGTAGGGGGACAGGGCCAAGAGACCCAGTACTTC.

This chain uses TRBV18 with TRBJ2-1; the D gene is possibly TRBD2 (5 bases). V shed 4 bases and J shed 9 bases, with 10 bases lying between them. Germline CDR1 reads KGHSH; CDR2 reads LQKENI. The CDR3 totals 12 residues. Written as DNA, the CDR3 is TGTGCCAGCTCACGAGGGCCTAGTGAGCAGTTCTTC. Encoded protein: CASSRGPSEQFF. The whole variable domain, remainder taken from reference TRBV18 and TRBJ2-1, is NAGVMQNPRHLVRRRGQEARLRCSPMKGHSHVYWYRQLPEEGLKFMVYLQKENIIDESGMPKERFSAEFPKEGPSILRIQQVVRGDSAAYFCASSRGPSEQFFGPGTRLTVL.

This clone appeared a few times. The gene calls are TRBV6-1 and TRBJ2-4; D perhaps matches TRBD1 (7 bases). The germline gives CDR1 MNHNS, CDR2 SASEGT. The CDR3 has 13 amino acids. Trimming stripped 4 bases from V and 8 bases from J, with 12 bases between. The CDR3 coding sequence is TGTGCCAGCAGTGTGGCAGGGGGGTACATTCAGTACTTC. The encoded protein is CASSVAGGYIQYF.

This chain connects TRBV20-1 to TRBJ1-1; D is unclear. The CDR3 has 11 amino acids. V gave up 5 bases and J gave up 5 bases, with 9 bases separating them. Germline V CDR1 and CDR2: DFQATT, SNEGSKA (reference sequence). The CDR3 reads CSAAHETEAFF. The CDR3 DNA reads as TGCAGTGCTGCACACGAAACTGAAGCTTTCTTT.

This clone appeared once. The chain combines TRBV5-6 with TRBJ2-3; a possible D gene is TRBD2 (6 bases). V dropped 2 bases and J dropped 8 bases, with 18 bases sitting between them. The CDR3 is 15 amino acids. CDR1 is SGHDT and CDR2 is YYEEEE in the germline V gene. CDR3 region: CASSLPLLGGGTQYF. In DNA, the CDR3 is TGTGCCAGCAGCTTACCTCTACTGGGGGGAGGTACGCAGTATTTT.

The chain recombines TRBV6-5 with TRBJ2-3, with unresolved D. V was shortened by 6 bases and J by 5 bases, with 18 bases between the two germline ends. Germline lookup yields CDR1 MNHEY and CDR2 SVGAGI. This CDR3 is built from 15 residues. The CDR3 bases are TGTGCCAGCAGCCACCGGACGGAAGTAAAAGATACGCAGTATTTT. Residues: CASSHRTEVKDTQYF.

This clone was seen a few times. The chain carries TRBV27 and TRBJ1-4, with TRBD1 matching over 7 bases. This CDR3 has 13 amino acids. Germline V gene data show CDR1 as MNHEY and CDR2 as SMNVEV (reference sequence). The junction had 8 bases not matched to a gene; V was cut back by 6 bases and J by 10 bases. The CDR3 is CASRGGWGGKLFF. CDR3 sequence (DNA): TGTGCCAGCAGAGGGGGCTGGGGGGGAAAACTGTTTTTT.

The DNA for the CDR3 is TGCGCCAGCAGCTTGAGCCTTGCGGGAGGGTCGAACAATGAGCAGTTCTTC. Its protein product is CASSLSLAGGSNNEQFF. The V and J genes are TRBV5-1 and TRBJ2-1; 9 bases are shared with TRBD2. The CDR3 runs to 17 residues. The germline CDR1 and CDR2 sequences are SGHRS and YFSETQ. V lost 1 base to trimming and J lost 5 bases; unmatched junction nucleotides: 10. The entire variable domain, with the rest obtained from reference TRBV5-1 and TRBJ2-1, is as follows: KAGVTQTPRYLIKTRGQQVTLSCSPISGHRSVSWYQQTPGQGLQFLFEYFSETQRNKGNFPGRFSGRQFSNSRSEMNVSTLELGDSALYLCASSLSLAGGSNNEQFFGPGTRLTVL.

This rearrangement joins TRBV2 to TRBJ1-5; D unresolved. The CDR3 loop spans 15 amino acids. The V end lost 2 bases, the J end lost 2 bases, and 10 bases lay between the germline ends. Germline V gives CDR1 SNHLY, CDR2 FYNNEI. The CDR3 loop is CASSEIHIGNQPQHF. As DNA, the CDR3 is TGTGCCAGCAGTGAAATCCACATTGGCAATCAGCCCCAGCATTTT.

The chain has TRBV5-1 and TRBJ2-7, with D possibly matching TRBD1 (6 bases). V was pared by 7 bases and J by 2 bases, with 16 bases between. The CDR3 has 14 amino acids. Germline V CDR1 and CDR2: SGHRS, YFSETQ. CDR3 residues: CASQRGEGAYEQYF. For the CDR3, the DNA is TGCGCCAGCCAGAGGGGTGAGGGGGCCTACGAGCAGTACTTC.

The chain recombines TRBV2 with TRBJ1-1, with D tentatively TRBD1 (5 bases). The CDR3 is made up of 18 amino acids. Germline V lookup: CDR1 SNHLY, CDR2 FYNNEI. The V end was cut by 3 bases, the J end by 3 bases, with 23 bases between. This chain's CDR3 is CASSENGIGVDADTEAFF. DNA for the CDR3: TGTGCCAGCAGTGAGAACGGTATAGGGGTCGACGCGGACACTGAAGCTTTCTTT.

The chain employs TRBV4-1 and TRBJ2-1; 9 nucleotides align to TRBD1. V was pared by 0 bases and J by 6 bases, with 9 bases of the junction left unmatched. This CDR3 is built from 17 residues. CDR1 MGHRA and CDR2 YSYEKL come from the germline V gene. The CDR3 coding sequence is TGCGCCAGCAGCCAAGATCAGGTTGGGACAGGGATCAATGAGCAGTTCTTC. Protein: CASSQDQVGTGINEQFF.

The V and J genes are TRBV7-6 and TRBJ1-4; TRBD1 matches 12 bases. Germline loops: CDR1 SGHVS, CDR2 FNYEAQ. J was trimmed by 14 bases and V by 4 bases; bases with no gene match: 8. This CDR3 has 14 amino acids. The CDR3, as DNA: TGTGCCAGCAGCTCACTCCCGGGACAGGGGGCCCTGTTTTTT. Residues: CASSSLPGQGALFF.

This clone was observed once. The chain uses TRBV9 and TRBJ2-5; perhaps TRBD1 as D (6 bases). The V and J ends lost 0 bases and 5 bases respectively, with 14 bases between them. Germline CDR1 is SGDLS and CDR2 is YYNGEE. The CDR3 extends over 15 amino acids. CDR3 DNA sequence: TGTGCCAGCAGCGTAGCTACAGGGCGGTCCGAGACCCAGTACTTC. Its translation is CASSVATGRSETQYF.

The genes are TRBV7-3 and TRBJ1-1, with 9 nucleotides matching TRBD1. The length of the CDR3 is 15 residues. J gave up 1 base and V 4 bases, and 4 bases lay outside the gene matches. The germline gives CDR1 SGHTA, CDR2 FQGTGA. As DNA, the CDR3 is TGTGCCAGCAGCTCCAAGACAGGGGGGAACACTGAAGCTTTCTTT. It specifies CASSSKTGGNTEAFF.

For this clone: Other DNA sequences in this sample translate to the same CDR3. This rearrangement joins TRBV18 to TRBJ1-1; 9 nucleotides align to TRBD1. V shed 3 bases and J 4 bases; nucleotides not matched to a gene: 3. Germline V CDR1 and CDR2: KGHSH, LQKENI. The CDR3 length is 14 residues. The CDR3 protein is CASSPGQGPTEAFF. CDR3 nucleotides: TGTGCCAGCTCACCCGGACAGGGGCCCACTGAAGCTTTCTTT.

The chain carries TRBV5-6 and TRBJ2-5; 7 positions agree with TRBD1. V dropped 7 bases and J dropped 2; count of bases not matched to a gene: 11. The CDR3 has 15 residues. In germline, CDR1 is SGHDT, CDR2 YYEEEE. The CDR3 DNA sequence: TGTGCCAGCTGGGGTGAGGGGGCATTTCAAGAGACCCAGTACTTC. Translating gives CASWGEGAFQETQYF.